The source of this T cell receptor (beta chain) is a study of T cell responses to AZD1222 COVID-19 vaccine. Assay used: immunoSEQ multiplex PCR; TCRdb lists only in-frame clones, some missing. In the table there are 100,000 to 120,000 clones, about 95% of which are singletons. The V gene's germline CDR1 is SNHLY and CDR2 FYNNEI. This CDR3 is 12 amino acids long. V was pared by 5 bases and J by 5 bases, with 8 bases between. Source: peripheral blood, taken 28 days after the second AZD1222 dose. The source is an adult who received the AZD1222 COVID-19 vaccine. The V call is TRBV2, the J call TRBJ2-3; D is unresolved. Here the CDR3 DNA reads TGTGCCAGCAGTTCACCGAGAGATACGCAGTATTTT. This codes for CASSSPRDTQYF.